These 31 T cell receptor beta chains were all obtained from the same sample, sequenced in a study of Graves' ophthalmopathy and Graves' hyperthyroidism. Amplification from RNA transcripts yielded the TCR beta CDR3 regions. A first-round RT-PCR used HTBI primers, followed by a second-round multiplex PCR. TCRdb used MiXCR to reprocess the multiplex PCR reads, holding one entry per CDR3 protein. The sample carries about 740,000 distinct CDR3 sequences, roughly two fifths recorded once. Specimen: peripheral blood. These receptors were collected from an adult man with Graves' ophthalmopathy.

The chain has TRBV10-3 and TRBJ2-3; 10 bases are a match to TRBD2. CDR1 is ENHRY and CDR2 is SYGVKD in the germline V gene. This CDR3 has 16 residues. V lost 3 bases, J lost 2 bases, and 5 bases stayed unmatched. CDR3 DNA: TGTGCCATCAGTGATACTAGCGGGGACGACACAGATACGCAGTATTTT. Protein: CAISDTSGDDTDTQYF.

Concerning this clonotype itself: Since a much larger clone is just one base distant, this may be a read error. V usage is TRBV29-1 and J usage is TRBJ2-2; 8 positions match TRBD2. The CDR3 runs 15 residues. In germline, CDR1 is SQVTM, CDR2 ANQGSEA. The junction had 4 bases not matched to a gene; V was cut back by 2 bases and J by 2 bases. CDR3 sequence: CSVEPAGDNTGELFF. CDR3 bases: TGCAGCGTTGAACCAGCGGGGGACAACACCGGGGAGCTGTTTTTT.

The CDR3 region is CASKAGHLDTNSPLHF. The CDR3 DNA reads as TGTGCCAGTAAAGCCGGCCACCTCGACACCAATTCACCCCTCCACTTT. The rearrangement links TRBV19 to TRBJ1-6; D gene unclear. From germline, CDR1 is LNHDA and CDR2 SQIVND (reference sequence). The CDR3 spans 16 residues. Trimming took 7 bases from V and 7 from J, leaving 20 bases between them.

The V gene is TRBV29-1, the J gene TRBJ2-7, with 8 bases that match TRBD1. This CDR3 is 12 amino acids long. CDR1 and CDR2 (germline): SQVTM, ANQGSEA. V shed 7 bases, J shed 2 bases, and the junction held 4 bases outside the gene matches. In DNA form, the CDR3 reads TGCAGCGACGGGACAGGAACCTACGAGCAGTACTTC. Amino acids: CSDGTGTYEQYF.

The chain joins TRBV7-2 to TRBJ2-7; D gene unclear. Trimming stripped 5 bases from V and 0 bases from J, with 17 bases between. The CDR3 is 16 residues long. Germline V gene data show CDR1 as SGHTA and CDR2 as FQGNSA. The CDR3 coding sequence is TGTGCCAGCAGCCTCAACCAGGCAAGGAGCTCCTACGAGCAGTACTTC. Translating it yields CASSLNQARSSYEQYF. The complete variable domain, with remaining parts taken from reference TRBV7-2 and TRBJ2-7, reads GAGVSQSPSNKVTEKGKDVELRCDPISGHTALYWYRQSLGQGLEFLIYFQGNSAPDKSGLPSDRFSAERTGGSVSTLTIQRTQQEDSAVYLCASSLNQARSSYEQYFGPGTRLTVT.

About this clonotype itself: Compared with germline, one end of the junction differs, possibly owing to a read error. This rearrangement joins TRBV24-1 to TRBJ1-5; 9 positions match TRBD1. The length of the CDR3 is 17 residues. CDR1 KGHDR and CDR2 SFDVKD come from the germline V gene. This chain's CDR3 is CASSLPFGTGPYQPQHF. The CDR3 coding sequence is TGTGCCAGCAGTTTGCCTTTTGGGACAGGGCCCTATCAGCCCCAGCATTTT.

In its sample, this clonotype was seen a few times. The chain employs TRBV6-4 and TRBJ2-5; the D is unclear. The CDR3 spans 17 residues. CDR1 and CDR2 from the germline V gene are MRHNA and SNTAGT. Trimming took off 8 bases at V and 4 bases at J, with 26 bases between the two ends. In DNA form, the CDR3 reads TGTGCCAGCGGGCTACGTAGACCAGCCAATTGGGTAGAGACCCAGTACTTC. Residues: CASGLRRPANWVETQYF.

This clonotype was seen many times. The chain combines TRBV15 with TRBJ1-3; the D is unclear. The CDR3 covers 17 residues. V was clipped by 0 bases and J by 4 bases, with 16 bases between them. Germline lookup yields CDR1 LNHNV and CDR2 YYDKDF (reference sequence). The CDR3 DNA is TGTGCCACCAGCAGAGATCGTGGGCATTTGTCCGGAAACACCATATATTTT. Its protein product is CATSRDRGHLSGNTIYF.

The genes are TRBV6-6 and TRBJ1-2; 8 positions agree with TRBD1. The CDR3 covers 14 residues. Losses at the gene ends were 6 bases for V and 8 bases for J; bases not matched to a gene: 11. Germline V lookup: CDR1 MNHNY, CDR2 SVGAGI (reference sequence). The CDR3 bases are TGTGCCAGCAGGATCTCCAGGACAGGGTCCGGCTACACCTTC. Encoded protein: CASRISRTGSGYTF.

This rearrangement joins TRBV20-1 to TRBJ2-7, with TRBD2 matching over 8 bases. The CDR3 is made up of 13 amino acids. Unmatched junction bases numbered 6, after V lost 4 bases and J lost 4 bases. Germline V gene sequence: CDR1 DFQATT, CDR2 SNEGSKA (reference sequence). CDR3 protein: CSANKLAAYEQYF. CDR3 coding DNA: TGCAGTGCTAATAAACTAGCGGCTTACGAGCAGTACTTC.

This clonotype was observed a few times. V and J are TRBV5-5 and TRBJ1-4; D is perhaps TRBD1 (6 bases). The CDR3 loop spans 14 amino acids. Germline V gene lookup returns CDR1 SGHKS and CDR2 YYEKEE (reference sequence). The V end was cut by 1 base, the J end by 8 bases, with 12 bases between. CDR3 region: CASSLNTGREKLFF. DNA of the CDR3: TGTGCCAGCAGCTTGAATACAGGGAGAGAAAAACTGTTTTTT.

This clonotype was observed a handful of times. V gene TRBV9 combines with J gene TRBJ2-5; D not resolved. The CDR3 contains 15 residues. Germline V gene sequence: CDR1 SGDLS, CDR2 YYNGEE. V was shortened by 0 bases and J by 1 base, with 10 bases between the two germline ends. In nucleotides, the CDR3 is TGTGCCAGCAGCGTAGCGCCAAGTCGCCAAGAGACCCAGTACTTC. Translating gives CASSVAPSRQETQYF.

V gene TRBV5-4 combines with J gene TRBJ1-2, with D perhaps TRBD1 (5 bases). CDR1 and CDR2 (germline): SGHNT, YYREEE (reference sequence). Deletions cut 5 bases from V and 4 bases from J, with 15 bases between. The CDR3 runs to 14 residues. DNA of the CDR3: TGTGCCAGCAGGTCCGGGACTCACTTCTATGGCTACACCTTC. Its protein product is CASRSGTHFYGYTF.

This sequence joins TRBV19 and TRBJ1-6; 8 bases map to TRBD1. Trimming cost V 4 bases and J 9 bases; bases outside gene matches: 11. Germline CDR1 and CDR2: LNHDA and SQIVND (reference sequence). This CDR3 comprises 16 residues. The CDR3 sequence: CASSTLGQGASSPLHF. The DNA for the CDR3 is TGTGCCAGTAGTACCTTAGGACAGGGCGCCAGTTCACCCCTCCACTTT.

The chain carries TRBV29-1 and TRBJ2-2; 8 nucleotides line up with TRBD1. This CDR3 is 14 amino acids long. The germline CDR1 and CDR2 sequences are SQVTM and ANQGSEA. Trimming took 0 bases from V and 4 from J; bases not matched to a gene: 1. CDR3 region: CSVEDDRGTGELFF. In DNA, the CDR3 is TGCAGCGTTGAAGACGACAGGGGCACCGGGGAGCTGTTTTTT.

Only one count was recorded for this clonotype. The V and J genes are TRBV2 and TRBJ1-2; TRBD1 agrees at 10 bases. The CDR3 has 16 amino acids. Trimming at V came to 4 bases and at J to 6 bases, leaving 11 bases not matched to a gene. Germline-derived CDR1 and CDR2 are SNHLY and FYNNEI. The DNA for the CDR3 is TGTGCCAGCAGTGCGACAGGGGGCTCTTTTATCGATGGCTACACCTTC. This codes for CASSATGGSFIDGYTF.

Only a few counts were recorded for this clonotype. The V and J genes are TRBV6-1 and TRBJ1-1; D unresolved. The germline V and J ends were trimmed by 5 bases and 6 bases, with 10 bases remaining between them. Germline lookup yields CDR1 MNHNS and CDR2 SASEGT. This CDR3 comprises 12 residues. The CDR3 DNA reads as TGTGCCAGCAGTTCCACAAGTCCTGAAGCTTTCTTT. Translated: CASSSTSPEAFF.

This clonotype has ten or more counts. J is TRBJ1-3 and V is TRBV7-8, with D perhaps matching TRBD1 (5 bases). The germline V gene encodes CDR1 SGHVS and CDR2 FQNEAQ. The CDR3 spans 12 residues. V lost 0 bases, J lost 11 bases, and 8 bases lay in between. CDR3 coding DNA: TGTGCCAGCAGCTTAGCTGGGGGAGCCATATATTTT. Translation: CASSLAGGAIYF.

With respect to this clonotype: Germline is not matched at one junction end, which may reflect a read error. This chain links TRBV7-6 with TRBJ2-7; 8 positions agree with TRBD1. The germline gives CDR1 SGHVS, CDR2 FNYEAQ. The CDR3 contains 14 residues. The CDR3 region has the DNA TGTGCCAGCAGCTTCGACAGGGGTTCCTACGAGCAGCACTTC. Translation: CASSFDRGSYEQHF.

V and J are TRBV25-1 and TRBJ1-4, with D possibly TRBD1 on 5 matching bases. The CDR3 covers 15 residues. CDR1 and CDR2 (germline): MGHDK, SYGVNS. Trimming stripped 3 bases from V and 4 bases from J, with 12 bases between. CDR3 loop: CASSDSAGGNEKLFF. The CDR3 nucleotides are TGTGCCAGCAGTGATAGTGCCGGGGGTAATGAAAAACTGTTTTTT.

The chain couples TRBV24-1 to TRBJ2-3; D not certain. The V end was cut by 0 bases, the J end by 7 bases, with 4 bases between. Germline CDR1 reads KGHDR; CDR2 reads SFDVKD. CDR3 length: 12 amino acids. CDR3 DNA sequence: TGTGCCACCAGTGATTTGGTGAATACGCAGTATTTT. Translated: CATSDLVNTQYF.

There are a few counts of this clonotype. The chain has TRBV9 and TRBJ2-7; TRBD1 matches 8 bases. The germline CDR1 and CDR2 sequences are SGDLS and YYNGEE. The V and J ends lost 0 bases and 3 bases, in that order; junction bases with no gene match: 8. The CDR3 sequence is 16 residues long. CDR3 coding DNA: TGTGCCAGCAGCGTAGCCGGGACAGGTAACGTCTACGAGCAGTACTTC. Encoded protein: CASSVAGTGNVYEQYF.

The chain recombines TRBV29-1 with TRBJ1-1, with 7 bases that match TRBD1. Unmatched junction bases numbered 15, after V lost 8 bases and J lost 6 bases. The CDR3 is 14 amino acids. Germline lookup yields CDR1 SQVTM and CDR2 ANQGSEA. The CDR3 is CSFRGRRQGAEAFF. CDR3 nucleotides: TGCAGCTTCAGGGGGAGGAGGCAGGGAGCTGAAGCTTTCTTT.

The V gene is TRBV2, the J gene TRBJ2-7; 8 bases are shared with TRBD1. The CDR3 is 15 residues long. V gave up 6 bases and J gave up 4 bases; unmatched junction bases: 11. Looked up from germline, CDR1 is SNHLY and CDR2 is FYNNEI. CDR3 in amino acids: CASSSTGGGHYEQYF. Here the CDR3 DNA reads TGTGCCAGCAGCTCCACAGGGGGAGGTCATTACGAGCAGTACTTC.

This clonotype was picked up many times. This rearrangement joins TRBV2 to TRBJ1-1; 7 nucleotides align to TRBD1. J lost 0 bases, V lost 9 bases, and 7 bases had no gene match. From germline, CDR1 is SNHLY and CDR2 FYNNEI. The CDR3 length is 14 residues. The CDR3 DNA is TGTGCCAGTGAATACAGGGGCCTGAACACTGAAGCTTTCTTT. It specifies CASEYRGLNTEAFF.

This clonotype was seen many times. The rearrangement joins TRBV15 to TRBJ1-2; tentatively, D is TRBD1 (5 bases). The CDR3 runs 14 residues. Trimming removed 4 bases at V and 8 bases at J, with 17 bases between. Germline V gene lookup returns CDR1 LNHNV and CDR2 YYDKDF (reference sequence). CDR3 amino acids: CATSIKTAVGGYTF. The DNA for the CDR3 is TGTGCCACCAGCATCAAGACAGCCGTGGGGGGCTACACCTTC.

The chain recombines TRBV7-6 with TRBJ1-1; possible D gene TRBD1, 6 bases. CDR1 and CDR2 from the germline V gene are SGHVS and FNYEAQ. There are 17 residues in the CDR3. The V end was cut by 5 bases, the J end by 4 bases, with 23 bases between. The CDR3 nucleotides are TGTGCCAGCAGCCCCCTGGCAGGGGATAGAGTGGGCACTGAAGCTTTCTTT. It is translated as CASSPLAGDRVGTEAFF. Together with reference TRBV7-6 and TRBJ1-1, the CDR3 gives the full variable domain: GAGVSQSPRYKVTKRGQDVALRCDPISGHVSLYWYRQALGQGPEFLTYFNYEAQQDKSGLPNDRFSAERPEGSISTLTIQRTEQRDSAMYRCASSPLAGDRVGTEAFFGQGTRLTVV.

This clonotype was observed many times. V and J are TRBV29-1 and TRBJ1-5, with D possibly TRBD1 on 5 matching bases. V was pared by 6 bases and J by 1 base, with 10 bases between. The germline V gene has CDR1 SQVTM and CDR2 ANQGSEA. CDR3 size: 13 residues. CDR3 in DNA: TGCAGCGTAAGCTGGGGGAGCAATCAGCCCCAGCATTTT. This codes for CSVSWGSNQPQHF. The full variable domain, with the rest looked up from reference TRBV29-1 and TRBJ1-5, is SAVISQKPSRDICQRGTSLTIQCQVDSQVTMMFWYRQQPGQSLTLIATANQGSEATYESGFVIDKFPISRPNLTFSTLTVSNMSPEDSSIYLCSVSWGSNQPQHFGDGTRLSIL.

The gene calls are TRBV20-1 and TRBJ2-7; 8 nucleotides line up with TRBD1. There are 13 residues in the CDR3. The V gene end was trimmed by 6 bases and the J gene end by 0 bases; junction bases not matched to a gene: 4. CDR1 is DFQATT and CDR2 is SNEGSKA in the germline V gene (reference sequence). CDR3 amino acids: CSAPGQASYEQYF. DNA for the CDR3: TGCAGTGCCCCGGGACAGGCCTCCTACGAGCAGTACTTC.

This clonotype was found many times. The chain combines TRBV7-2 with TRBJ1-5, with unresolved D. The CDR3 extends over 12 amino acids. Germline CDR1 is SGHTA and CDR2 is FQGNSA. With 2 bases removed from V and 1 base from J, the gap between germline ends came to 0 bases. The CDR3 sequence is CASSLSNQPQHF. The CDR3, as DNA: TGTGCCAGCAGCTTAAGCAATCAGCCCCAGCATTTT.

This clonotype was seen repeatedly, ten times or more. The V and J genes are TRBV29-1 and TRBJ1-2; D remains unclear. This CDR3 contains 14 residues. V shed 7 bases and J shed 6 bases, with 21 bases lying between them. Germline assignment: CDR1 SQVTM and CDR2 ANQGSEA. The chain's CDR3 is CSATVGSRVNGYTF. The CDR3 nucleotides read TGCAGCGCCACCGTGGGGTCGAGGGTTAATGGCTACACCTTC. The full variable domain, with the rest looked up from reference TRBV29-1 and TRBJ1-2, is SAVISQKPSRDICQRGTSLTIQCQVDSQVTMMFWYRQQPGQSLTLIATANQGSEATYESGFVIDKFPISRPNLTFSTLTVSNMSPEDSSIYLCSATVGSRVNGYTFGSGTRLTVV.